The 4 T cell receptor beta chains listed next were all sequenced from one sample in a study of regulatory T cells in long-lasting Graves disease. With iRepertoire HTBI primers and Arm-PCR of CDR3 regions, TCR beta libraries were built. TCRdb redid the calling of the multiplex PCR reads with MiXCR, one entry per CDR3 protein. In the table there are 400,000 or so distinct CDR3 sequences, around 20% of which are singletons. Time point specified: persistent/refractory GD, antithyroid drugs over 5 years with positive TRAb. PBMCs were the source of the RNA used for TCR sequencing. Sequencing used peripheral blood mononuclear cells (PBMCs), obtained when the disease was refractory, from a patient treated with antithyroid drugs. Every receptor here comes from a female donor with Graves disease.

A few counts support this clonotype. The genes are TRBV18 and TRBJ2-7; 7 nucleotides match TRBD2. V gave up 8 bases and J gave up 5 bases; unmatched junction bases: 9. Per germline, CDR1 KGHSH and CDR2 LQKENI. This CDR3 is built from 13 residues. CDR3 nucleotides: TGTGCCAGCAGCCCGCCTGGGGGGGACGAGCAGTACTTC. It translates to CASSPPGGDEQYF.

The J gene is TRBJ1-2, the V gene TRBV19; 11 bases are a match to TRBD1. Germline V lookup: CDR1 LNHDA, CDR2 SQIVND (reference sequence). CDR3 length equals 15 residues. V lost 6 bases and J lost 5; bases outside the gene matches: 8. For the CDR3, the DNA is TGTGCCAGTAGGACACCGGACAGGGGGCAATATGGCTACACCTTC. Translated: CASRTPDRGQYGYTF.

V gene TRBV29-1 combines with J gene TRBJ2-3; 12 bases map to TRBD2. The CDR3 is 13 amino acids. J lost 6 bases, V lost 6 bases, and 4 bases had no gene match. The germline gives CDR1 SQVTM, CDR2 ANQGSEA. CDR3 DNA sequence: TGCAGCGTCCTAGCGGGAGGGGGGGATACGCAGTATTTT. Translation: CSVLAGGGDTQYF.

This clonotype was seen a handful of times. CDR3 DNA: TGTGCCAGCAGCACTGCCCCACAGGGAGCCTATGGCTACACCTTC. It codes for CASSTAPQGAYGYTF. The chain carries TRBV7-2 and TRBJ1-2; perhaps TRBD1 as D (6 bases). V was clipped by 5 bases and J by 4 bases, with 17 bases between them. There are 15 residues in the CDR3. The germline gives CDR1 SGHTA, CDR2 FQGNSA.